Sequencing of this T cell receptor beta chain was carried out in a study of beta chain features in type 1 diabetes. Reverse transcribing all isolated RNA meant expressed TCRB transcripts were sequenced. Sequenced by immunoSEQ multiplex PCR; TCRdb stores in-frame clones only, minus some. The sample shows 120,000 to 150,000 clones, about 10% of them seen only once. This CDR3 is built from 15 residues. Germline-derived CDR1 and CDR2 are MDHEN and SYDVKM. The ends lost 5 bases at V and 4 bases at J; junction bases unmatched: 6. The chain links TRBV28 to TRBJ2-1, with 9 positions matching TRBD2. This receptor was taken from a man in his late teens or twenties in good health. The specimen was naive CD4+ T cells from blood. The CDR3 protein is CASSGAGGNYNEQFF. The CDR3 coding sequence is TGTGCCAGCAGTGGAGCGGGGGGTAATTACAATGAGCAGTTCTTC.